This is a list of T cell receptor beta chains from one sample in a study of pediatric ulcerative colitis. The method was immunoSEQ multiplex PCR; TCRdb's version includes in-frame clones alone and lacks a portion of them. Altogether 57,000 or so clones are present, 85% to 90% being singletons, with the ten largest covering roughly 1.5%. The sequencing sample was made of blood. These receptors all stem from a boy aged 5-17 years who was a control in a study of pediatric ulcerative colitis. CDR3s include the opening cysteine and the closing phenylalanine or tryptophan. Expanded clones get a size class; other rows say once, few or many, or leave the size out.

CASRRGANTGELFF TRBJ2-2 TRBV19 -
CASSGLGTSEAFF TRBJ1-1 TRBV5-1 once
CAISEGLLSYEQYF - TRBV10-3 -
CASSLGQGFTEAFF TRBJ1-1 TRBV7-2 -
CASSFPQGVQETQYF TRBJ2-5 TRBV28 -
CASSPPVTLQETQYF TRBJ2-5 TRBV18 -
CASSLTGYYNEQFF TRBJ2-1 TRBV7-8 -
CASSGDRHTGELFF TRBJ2-2 TRBV6-1 -
CASSPGAGEQFF TRBJ2-1 TRBV19 -
CASTHRQGASTDTQYF TRBJ2-3 TRBV5-6 -
CAISAGGNQETQYF TRBJ2-5 TRBV10-3 -
CASSSTGDWPGNTQYF TRBJ2-3 TRBV28 -
CSVDTSGSKNEQFF TRBJ2-1 TRBV29-1 -
CASSLVGHRVDLYEQYF TRBJ2-7 TRBV27 -
CASSLPPLQGPNEKLFF TRBJ1-4 TRBV5-6 -
CASIEGTAGANVLTF TRBJ2-6 TRBV19 once
CASTNRVPSESEAFF TRBJ1-1 TRBV5-4 -
CAISESQGGREKLFF TRBJ1-4 TRBV10-3 -